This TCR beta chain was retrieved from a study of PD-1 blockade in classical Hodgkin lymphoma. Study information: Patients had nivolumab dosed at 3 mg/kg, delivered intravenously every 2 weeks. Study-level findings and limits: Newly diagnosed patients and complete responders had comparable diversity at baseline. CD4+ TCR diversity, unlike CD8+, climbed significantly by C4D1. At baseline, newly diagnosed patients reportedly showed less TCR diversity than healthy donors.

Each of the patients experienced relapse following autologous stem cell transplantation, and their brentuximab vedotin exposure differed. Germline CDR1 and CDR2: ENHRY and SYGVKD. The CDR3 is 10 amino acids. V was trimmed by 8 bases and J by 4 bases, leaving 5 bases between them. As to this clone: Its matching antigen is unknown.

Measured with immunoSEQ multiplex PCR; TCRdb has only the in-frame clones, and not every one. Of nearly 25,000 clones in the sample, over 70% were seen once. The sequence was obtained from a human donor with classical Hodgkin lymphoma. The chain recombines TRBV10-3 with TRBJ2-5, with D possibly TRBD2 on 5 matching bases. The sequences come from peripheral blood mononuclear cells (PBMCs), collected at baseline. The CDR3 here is CAIGGETQYF. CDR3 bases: TGTGCCATCGGAGGAGAGACCCAGTACTTC.